Listed below are T cell receptor beta chains from one sample, sequenced in a study of T cell responses to AZD1222 COVID-19 vaccine. TCRdb keeps only in-frame clones here, not all; method: immunoSEQ multiplex PCR. The profile shows approximately 260,000 clones, 85% to 95% of them singletons. Source: peripheral blood, taken on day 0 of AZD1222 vaccination. The receptor set was obtained from an adult in good health. Both conserved end residues are part of each CDR3. The order of the fields is J gene, D gene, clone size, V gene, CDR3 protein, CDR3 DNA. The D gene is left open where the match is weak. Some rows have no size entry. The others give once, few or many, or a class for an expanded clone.

TRBJ1-1	-	-	TRBV5-5	CASSLWDKGNTEAFF	TGTGCCAGCAGCTTGTGGGACAAAGGGAACACTGAAGCTTTCTTT
TRBJ2-4	-	-	TRBV27	CASKIRETKNIQYF	TGTGCCAGCAAGATCAGGGAGACCAAAAACATTCAGTACTTC
TRBJ2-7	TRBD2	-	TRBV28	CASSLLGLADSSYEQYF	TGTGCCAGCAGTTTATTGGGACTAGCGGATTCGTCCTACGAGCAGTACTTC
TRBJ1-6	-	-	TRBV5-8	CASSLEGSPLHF	TGTGCCAGCAGCTTGGAAGGTTCACCCCTCCACTTT
TRBJ2-3	TRBD2	-	TRBV27	CASSFWLAETDTQYF	TGTGCCAGCAGTTTCTGGCTAGCGGAGACAGATACGCAGTATTTT
TRBJ2-7	-	-	TRBV28	CASSSTSFEQYF	TGTGCCAGCAGTTCGACTAGTTTCGAGCAGTACTTC
TRBJ1-1	-	-	TRBV6-1	CASSEKVGVANTEAFF	TGTGCCAGCAGTGAAAAGGTCGGGGTTGCCAACACTGAAGCTTTCTTT
TRBJ1-2	-	-	TRBV5-3	CARSPVGARGYTF	TGTGCCAGAAGCCCGGTGGGGGCGAGGGGCTACACCTTC
TRBJ2-3	TRBD2	once	TRBV27	CASSLAQLASSTDTQYF	TGTGCCAGCAGTTTAGCCCAACTAGCGTCTAGCACAGATACGCAGTATTTT
TRBJ2-2	TRBD2	-	TRBV2	CASRRTSGEVGELFF	TGTGCCAGCAGACGAACTAGCGGGGAGGTCGGGGAGCTGTTTTTT
TRBJ2-7	TRBD1	-	TRBV5-4	CASSSTGDYEQYF	TGTGCCAGCAGCTCAACAGGGGATTACGAGCAGTACTTC
TRBJ2-5	TRBD2	-	TRBV5-5	CASSYGTSGGTQYF	TGTGCCAGCAGCTACGGGACTAGCGGGGGTACCCAGTACTTC
TRBJ2-7	-	-	TRBV6-5	CASSYGARYEQYF	TGTGCCAGCAGTTACGGAGCACGGTACGAGCAGTACTTC
TRBJ2-1	TRBD1	-	TRBV6-2/TRBV6-3	CASSPMGTGLYNEQFF	TGTGCCAGCAGTCCCATGGGGACAGGGCTCTACAATGAGCAGTTCTTC
TRBJ2-3	TRBD2	-	TRBV24-1	CATSPAGFTDTQYF	TGTGCCACCAGTCCAGCGGGGTTTACAGATACGCAGTATTTT
TRBJ1-5	-	-	TRBV11-2	CASSLDPTGRQPQHF	TGTGCCAGCAGCTTAGATCCTACAGGGAGGCAGCCCCAGCATTTT
TRBJ1-5	-	-	TRBV7-2	CASSLRAGSGQPQHF	TGTGCCAGCAGTCTCCGTGCGGGGAGTGGCCAGCCCCAGCATTTT
TRBJ1-5	-	-	TRBV28	CASSLGREVGNQPQHF	TGTGCCAGCAGCCTAGGGAGGGAGGTAGGGAATCAGCCCCAGCATTTT
TRBJ2-3	TRBD2	-	TRBV7-3	CASSLTSGAPGEQYF	TGTGCCAGCAGCCTGACTAGCGGGGCTCCGGGGGAGCAGTATTTT
TRBJ2-7	-	-	TRBV15	CATSLDRYYEQYF	TGTGCCACCAGCTTGGACAGATATTACGAGCAGTACTTC
TRBJ2-1	TRBD2	-	TRBV10-1	CASSESETSGLNQKSSYNEQFF	TGCGCCAGCAGTGAGTCAGAGACTAGCGGACTCAACCAAAAAAGCTCCTACAATGAGCAGTTCTTC
TRBJ1-5	-	-	TRBV3-1/TRBV3-2	CASSQGGFQPQHF	TGTGCCAGCAGCCAAGGAGGGTTTCAGCCCCAGCATTTT
TRBJ1-5	TRBD1	-	TRBV28	CASSAGTGGSQPQHF	TGTGCCAGCAGTGCCGGGACAGGGGGTAGTCAGCCCCAGCATTTT
TRBJ1-5	-	-	TRBV1	CTSSRKSQPQHF	TGCACCAGCAGCCGCAAATCCCAGCCCCAGCATTTT
TRBJ2-7	-	-	TRBV6-2/TRBV6-3	CASSYARTSYEQYF	TGTGCCAGCAGTTACGCCCGAACCTCCTACGAGCAGTACTTC
TRBJ2-1	TRBD2	-	TRBV7-2	CASSKTPVEGLAGINEQFF	TGTGCCAGCAGCAAGACCCCTGTCGAGGGACTAGCGGGTATAAATGAGCAGTTCTTC
TRBJ1-4	TRBD1	once	TRBV28	CASSWGDRGQEKLFF	TGTGCCAGCAGTTGGGGGGACAGGGGGCAGGAAAAACTGTTTTTT
TRBJ2-1	-	-	TRBV9	CASSSVGGRKNEQFF	TGTGCCAGCAGCTCCGTTGGGGGGAGGAAAAATGAGCAGTTCTTC
TRBJ1-1	-	-	TRBV9	CASSVTGQGIGMMNTEAFF	TGTGCCAGCAGCGTAACAGGACAAGGGATTGGGATGATGAACACTGAAGCTTTCTTT
TRBJ1-5	-	-	TRBV19	CASSISGGSHQPQHF	TGTGCCAGTAGCATATCGGGAGGGTCCCATCAGCCCCAGCATTTT
TRBJ2-3	-	-	TRBV2	CASKELVSDTQYF	TGTGCCAGCAAAGAGCTAGTGTCAGATACGCAGTATTTT
TRBJ2-2	-	-	TRBV19	CASSNSGTGNTGELFF	TGTGCCAGTAGTAATTCGGGGACTGGGAACACCGGGGAGCTGTTTTTT
TRBJ2-2	-	-	TRBV5-4	CASSLARERELFF	TGTGCCAGCAGCTTGGCTCGCGAACGGGAGCTGTTTTTT
TRBJ1-1	-	-	TRBV11-2	CASSPRGGRTEAFF	TGTGCCAGCAGCCCCCGGGGGGGGCGAACTGAAGCTTTCTTT
TRBJ2-7	TRBD1	once	TRBV2	CASRGQRYEQYF	TGTGCCTCCCGGGGACAGCGGTACGAGCAGTACTTC
TRBJ2-3	-	-	TRBV28	CASWDFRKGDTQYF	TGTGCCAGCTGGGACTTCCGAAAAGGGGATACGCAGTATTTT
TRBJ2-3	TRBD2	-	TRBV18	CAVNPPGLAGADSDTQYF	TGTGCCGTAAACCCTCCGGGACTAGCGGGAGCGGATTCAGATACGCAGTATTTT
TRBJ1-3	-	-	TRBV7-6	CASSSYPSFSGNTIYF	TGTGCCAGCAGCTCCTACCCGTCCTTCTCTGGAAACACCATATATTTT
TRBJ2-5	TRBD1	-	TRBV18	CASSPPKFGTGTETQYF	TGTGCCAGCTCACCACCGAAATTTGGGACAGGTACAGAGACCCAGTACTTC
TRBJ1-2	TRBD1	few	TRBV28	CASSPLGTANYGYTF	TGTGCCAGCAGTCCCCTGGGGACAGCTAACTATGGCTACACCTTC
TRBJ2-7	-	-	TRBV12-3/TRBV12-4	CASSLVGGAEQYF	TGTGCCAGCAGTTTAGTAGGTGGGGCCGAGCAGTACTTC
TRBJ2-6	-	-	TRBV6-5	CASSRRSGANVLTF	TGTGCCAGCAGCCGGCGCTCTGGGGCCAACGTCCTGACTTTC
TRBJ2-7	TRBD1	-	TRBV7-8	CASSFGQGPSYEQYF	TGTGCCAGCAGCTTCGGACAGGGGCCTTCCTACGAGCAGTACTTC
TRBJ2-1	-	-	TRBV4-3	CASSQASGMEQFF	TGCGCCAGCAGCCAAGCTTCAGGAATGGAGCAGTTCTTC
TRBJ2-1	TRBD1	-	TRBV7-2	CASSSSPGTGMQFF	TGTGCCAGCAGCTCCAGTCCCGGGACAGGGATGCAATTCTTC
TRBJ1-6	-	-	TRBV6-2/TRBV6-3	CASSSPPHKIGLSYNSPLHF	TGTGCCAGCAGTTCCCCCCCGCACAAAATCGGGCTCAGCTATAATTCACCCCTCCACTTT
TRBJ2-5	TRBD1	once	TRBV18	CASRDRGNQETQYF	TGTGCCAGCCGGGACAGGGGTAACCAAGAGACCCAGTACTTC
TRBJ2-2	TRBD1	-	TRBV7-3	CASSPDRGYGELFF	TGTGCCAGCAGCCCCGACAGGGGGTACGGGGAGCTGTTTTTT
TRBJ2-5	TRBD1	-	TRBV4-3	CASSRRSRGETQYF	TGCGCCAGCAGCCGGCGAAGCAGGGGGGAGACCCAGTACTTC
TRBJ2-2	-	-	TRBV28	CASRSDGSRTGELFF	TGTGCCAGCAGATCCGACGGCTCGCGGACCGGGGAGCTGTTTTTT
TRBJ1-1	TRBD1	-	TRBV28	CASSVGQEFGAFF	TGTGCCAGCAGTGTAGGACAGGAATTTGGGGCTTTCTTT
TRBJ1-2	-	-	TRBV3-1/TRBV3-2	CASSHLDSSNYGYTF	TGTGCCAGCAGCCACCTGGACAGCTCTAACTATGGCTACACCTTC
TRBJ2-2	-	-	TRBV29-1	CSAGRAGELFF	TGCTCAGCCGGGCGAGCCGGGGAGCTGTTTTTT
TRBJ1-2	-	-	TRBV7-9	CASSLGRAGYTF	TGTGCCAGCAGCTTAGGACGGGCGGGCTACACCTTC
TRBJ2-2	-	-	TRBV9	CASSVGTGELFF	TGTGCCAGCAGCGTAGGTACCGGGGAGCTGTTTTTT